The 3 T cell receptor beta chains listed next were all sequenced from one sample in a study of T cell changes during pregnancy in multiple sclerosis. TCRdb keeps only in-frame clones here, not all; method: immunoSEQ multiplex PCR. The sample holds 65,000 to 80,000 clones, approximately 93% seen once. Sequenced here: peripheral blood, sampled in the second trimester of pregnancy. Receptors originate from a female donor with multiple sclerosis, enrolled in a pregnancy study.

V usage is TRBV4-1 and J usage is TRBJ2-7; 9 bases align to TRBD2. This CDR3 contains 16 residues. Germline loops: CDR1 MGHRA, CDR2 YSYEKL. Trimming removed 5 bases from V and 6 bases from J; junction bases left unmatched: 14. The CDR3 coding sequence is TGCGCCAGCAGCGAATTTCGCGGGGGGGATGCTGTCGAGCAGTACTTC. Protein sequence: CASSEFRGGDAVEQYF.

This sequence joins TRBV18 and TRBJ1-1, with D hard to call. The CDR3 contains 15 residues. V lost 2 bases to trimming and J lost 2 bases, with 12 bases between them. The germline V gene encodes CDR1 KGHSH and CDR2 LQKENI. CDR3 sequence reads: CASSPNSYRNTEAFF. CDR3 coding DNA: TGTGCCAGCTCACCAAACAGTTATCGAAACACTGAAGCTTTCTTT.

V usage is TRBV5-4 and J usage is TRBJ1-3, with no clear D. This CDR3 has 14 residues. Trimming took 4 bases from V and 2 from J, leaving 10 bases between them. From germline, CDR1 is SGHNT and CDR2 YYREEE (reference sequence). This chain's CDR3 is CASSHRDPGNTIYF. In nucleotides, the CDR3 is TGTGCCAGCAGCCACAGAGATCCTGGAAACACCATATATTTT.